The following is a TCR beta chain sequence with its context. With a much larger clone just one base away, this may be a read error. A single record per CDR3 protein comes from TCRdb applying MiXCR to the 5' RACE reads. In the table there are tens of thousands of distinct CDR3 sequences, less than 25% of which are singletons. Germline-derived CDR1 and CDR2 are MGHRA and YSYEKL. This CDR3 comprises 16 residues. Treg sorting used a CD4+CD25+CD127-/low gate. V usage is TRBV4-1 and J usage is TRBJ2-1; 10 nucleotides agree with TRBD2. Sequencing was carried out using Tregs sorted from blood. The source is a female donor with breast cancer. CDR3 residues: CASSLPGTSAYNERFF. In DNA form, the CDR3 reads TGCGCCAGCAGCCTTCCCGGGACTAGCGCCTACAATGAGCGGTTCTTC.